This entry is about one T cell receptor beta chain. Antigen specificity is unknown. These data originate in a study of T cell responses to AZD1222 COVID-19 vaccine. General study results and limits: A rise in Spike-specific TCR breadth and depth followed two AZD1222 doses. Researchers took repertoire samples only after the peak T cell response had come.

Here immunoSEQ multiplex PCR was the method, and the copy in TCRdb shows in-frame clones only, minus some. The sample carries about 100,000 clones, more than 85% recorded once. The clonotype originates from an adult in good health. Sequenced material: peripheral blood, taken on day 0 of AZD1222 vaccination.

Here the CDR3 reads CASSLTNPYEQYF. DNA for the CDR3: TGTGCCAGCAGTTTGACCAATCCCTACGAGCAGTACTTC. The V gene is TRBV2, the J gene TRBJ2-7; D is unclear. In germline, CDR1 is SNHLY, CDR2 FYNNEI. V lost 5 bases, J lost 2 bases, and 10 bases lay in between. The CDR3 contains 13 residues.